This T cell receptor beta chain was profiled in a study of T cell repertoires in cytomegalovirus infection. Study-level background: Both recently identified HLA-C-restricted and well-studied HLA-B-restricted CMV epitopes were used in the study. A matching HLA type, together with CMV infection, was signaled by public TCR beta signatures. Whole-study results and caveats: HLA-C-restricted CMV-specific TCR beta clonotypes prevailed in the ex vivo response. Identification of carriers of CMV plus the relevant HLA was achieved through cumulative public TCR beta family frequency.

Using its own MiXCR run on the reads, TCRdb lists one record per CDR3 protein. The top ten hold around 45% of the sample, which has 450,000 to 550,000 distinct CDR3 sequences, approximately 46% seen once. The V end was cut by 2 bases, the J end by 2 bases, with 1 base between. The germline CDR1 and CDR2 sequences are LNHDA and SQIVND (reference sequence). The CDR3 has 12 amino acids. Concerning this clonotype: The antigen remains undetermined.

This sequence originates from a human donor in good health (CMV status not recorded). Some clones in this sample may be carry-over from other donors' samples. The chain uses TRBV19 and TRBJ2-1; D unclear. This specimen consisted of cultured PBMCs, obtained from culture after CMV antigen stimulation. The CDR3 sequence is CASSITYNEQFF. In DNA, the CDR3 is TGTGCCAGTAGTATAACCTACAATGAGCAGTTCTTC. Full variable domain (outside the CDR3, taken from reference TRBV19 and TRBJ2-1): DGGITQSPKYLFRKEGQNVTLSCEQNLNHDAMYWYRQDPGQGLRLIYYSQIVNDFQKGDIAEGYSVSREKKESFPLTVTSAQKNPTAFYLCASSITYNEQFFGPGTRLTVL.